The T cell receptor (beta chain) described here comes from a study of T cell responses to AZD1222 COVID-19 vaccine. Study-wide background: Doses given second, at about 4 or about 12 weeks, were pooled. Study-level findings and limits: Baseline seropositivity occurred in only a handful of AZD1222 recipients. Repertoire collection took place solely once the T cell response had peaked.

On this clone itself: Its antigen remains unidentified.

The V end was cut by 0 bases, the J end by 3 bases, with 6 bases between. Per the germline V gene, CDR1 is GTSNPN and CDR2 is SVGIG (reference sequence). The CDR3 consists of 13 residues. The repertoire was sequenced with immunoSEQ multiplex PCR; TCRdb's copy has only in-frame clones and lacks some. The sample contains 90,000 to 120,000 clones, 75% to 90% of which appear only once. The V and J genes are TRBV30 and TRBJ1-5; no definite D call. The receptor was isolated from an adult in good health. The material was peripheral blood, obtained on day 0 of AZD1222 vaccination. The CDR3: CAWSVEDNQPQHF. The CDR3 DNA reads TGTGCCTGGAGTGTAGAGGACAATCAGCCCCAGCATTTT. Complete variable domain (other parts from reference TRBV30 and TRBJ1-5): SQTIHQWPATLVQPVGSPLSLECTVEGTSNPNLYWYRQAAGRGLQLLFYSVGIGQISSEVPQNLSASRPQDRQFILSSKKLLLSDSGFYLCAWSVEDNQPQHFGDGTRLSIL.